The sequence of this T cell receptor beta chain was determined in a study of blood T cell repertoires in COVID-19. The overall study: Both acute and convalescent COVID-19 samples were obtained from the United States, Italy and Spain.

Measured with immunoSEQ multiplex PCR; TCRdb has only the in-frame clones, and not every one. The table includes 200,000 to 250,000 clones, 84% detected once. Germline V gene data show CDR1 as GTSNPN and CDR2 as SVGIG (reference sequence). Losses at the gene ends were 5 bases for V and 7 bases for J; bases not matched to a gene: 8. There are 14 residues in the CDR3. In this sample, this clone turned up many times. The chain couples TRBV30 to TRBJ2-1, with TRBD2 matching 10 bases. The sequencing input was PBMCs or T cells enriched from blood (not recorded which). This clonotype was obtained from a woman between 40 and 55 years old who had recovered from COVID-19. The CDR3 nucleotides are TGTGCCTGGCAACTAGCGGGACCTAAGAATGAGCAGTTCTTC. It specifies CAWQLAGPKNEQFF.